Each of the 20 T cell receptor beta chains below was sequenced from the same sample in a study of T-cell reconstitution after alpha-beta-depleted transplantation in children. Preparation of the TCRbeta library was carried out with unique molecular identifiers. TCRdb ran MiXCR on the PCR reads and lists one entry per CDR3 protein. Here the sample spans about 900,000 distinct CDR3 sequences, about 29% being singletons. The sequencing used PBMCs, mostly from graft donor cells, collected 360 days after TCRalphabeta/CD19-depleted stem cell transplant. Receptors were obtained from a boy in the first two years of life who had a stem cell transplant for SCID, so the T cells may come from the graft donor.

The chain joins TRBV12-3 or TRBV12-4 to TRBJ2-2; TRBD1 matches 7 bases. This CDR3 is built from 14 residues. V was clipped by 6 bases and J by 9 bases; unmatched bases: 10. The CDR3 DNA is TGTGCCAGCAGCTCTAAGGGGGCTCAAAGGGAGCTGTTTTTT. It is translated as CASSSKGAQRELFF.

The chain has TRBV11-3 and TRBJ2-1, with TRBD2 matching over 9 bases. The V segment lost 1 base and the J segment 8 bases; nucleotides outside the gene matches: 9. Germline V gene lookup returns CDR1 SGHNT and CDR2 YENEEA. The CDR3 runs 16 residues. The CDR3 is CASSLGAARGGYEQFF. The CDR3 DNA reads TGTGCCAGCAGCTTAGGCGCGGCGCGGGGGGGCTATGAGCAGTTCTTC.

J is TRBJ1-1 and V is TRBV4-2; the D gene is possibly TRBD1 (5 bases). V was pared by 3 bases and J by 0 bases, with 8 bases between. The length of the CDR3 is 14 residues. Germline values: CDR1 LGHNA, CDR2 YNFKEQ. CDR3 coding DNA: TGTGCCAGCAGCCACGACAGATTGAACACTGAAGCTTTCTTT. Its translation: CASSHDRLNTEAFF.

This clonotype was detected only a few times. The CDR3 DNA sequence: TGTGCCAGCAGCACCGGGACAGGGGGCTGGTATGAGCAGTTCTTC. It encodes CASSTGTGGWYEQFF. This chain connects TRBV2 to TRBJ2-1, with 12 bases aligning to TRBD1. Germline values: CDR1 SNHLY, CDR2 FYNNEI. This CDR3 spans 15 amino acids. V trimming: 6 bases; J trimming: 8 bases; junction bases outside the gene matches: 8.

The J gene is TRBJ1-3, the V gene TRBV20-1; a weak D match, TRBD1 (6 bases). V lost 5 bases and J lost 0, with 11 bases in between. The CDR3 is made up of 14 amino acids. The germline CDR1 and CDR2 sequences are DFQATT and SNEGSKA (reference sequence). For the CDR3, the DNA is TGCAGTGCTCGGACAGCGAGCTCTGGAAACACCATATATTTT. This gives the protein CSARTASSGNTIYF.

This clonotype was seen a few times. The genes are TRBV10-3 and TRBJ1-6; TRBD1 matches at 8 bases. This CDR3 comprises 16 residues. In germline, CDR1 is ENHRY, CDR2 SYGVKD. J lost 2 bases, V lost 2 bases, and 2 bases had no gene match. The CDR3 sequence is CAISEGQGAYNSPLHF. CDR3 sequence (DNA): TGTGCCATCAGTGAGGGACAGGGAGCCTATAATTCACCCCTCCACTTT.

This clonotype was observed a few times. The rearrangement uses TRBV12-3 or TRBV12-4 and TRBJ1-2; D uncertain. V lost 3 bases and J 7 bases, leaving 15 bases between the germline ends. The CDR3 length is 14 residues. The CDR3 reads CASSFSWTGSGYTF. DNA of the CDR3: TGTGCCAGCAGTTTTTCCTGGACGGGATCTGGCTACACCTTC.

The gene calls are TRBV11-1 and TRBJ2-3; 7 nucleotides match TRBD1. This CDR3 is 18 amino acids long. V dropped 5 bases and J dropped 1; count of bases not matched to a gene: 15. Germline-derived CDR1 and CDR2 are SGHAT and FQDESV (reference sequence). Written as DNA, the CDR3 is TGTGCCAGCAGCCGCACGACTTTACGGGACAGTCGCACAGATACGCAGTATTTT. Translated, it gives CASSRTTLRDSRTDTQYF.

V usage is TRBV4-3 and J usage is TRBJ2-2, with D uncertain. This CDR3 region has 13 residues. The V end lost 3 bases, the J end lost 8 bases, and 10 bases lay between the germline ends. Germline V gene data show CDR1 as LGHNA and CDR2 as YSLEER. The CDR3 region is CASSQAGRGELFF. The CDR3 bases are TGCGCCAGCAGCCAGGCCGGGCGGGGGGAGCTGTTTTTT.

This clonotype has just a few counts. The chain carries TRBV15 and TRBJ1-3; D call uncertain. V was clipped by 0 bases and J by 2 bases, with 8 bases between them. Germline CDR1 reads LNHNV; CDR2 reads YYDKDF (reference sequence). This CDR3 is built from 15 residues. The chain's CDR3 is CATSRDRAAGNTIYF. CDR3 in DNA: TGTGCCACCAGCAGAGATAGAGCGGCTGGAAACACCATATATTTT. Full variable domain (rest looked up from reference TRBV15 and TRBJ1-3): DAMVIQNPRYQVTQFGKPVTLSCSQTLNHNVMYWYQQKSSQAPKLLFHYYDKDFNNEADTPDNFQSRRPNTSFCFLDIRSPGLGDTAMYLCATSRDRAAGNTIYFGEGSWLTVV.

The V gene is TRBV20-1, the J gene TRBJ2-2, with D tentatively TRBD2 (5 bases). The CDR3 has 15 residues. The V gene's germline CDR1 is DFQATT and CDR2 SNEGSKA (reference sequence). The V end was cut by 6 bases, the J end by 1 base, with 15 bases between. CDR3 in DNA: TGCAGTGCCCAATCTCCAGCGGAGAACACCGGGGAGCTGTTTTTT. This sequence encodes CSAQSPAENTGELFF.

As DNA, the CDR3 is TGTGCCAGCAGCAATCCAGGGGGGGGACGCACCGGGGAGCTGTTTTTT. Amino acid sequence: CASSNPGGGRTGELFF. V is TRBV5-8 and J is TRBJ2-2; TRBD1 or TRBD2 may be the D gene (7 bases each). Germline CDR1 and CDR2: SGHTS and YDEGEE. CDR3 length: 16 amino acids. Trimming pared 4 bases from V and 4 bases from J, leaving 17 bases between.

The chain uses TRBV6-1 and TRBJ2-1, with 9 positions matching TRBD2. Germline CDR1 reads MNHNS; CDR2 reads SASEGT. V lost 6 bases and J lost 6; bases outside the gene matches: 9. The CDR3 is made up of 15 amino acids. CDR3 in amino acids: CASSAIAGVINEQFF. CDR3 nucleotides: TGTGCCAGCAGCGCTATAGCGGGGGTTATCAATGAGCAGTTCTTC.

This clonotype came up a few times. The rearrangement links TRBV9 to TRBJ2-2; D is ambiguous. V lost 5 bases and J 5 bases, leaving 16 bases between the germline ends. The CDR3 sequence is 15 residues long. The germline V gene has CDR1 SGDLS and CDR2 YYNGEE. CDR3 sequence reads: CASRPGSGATGELFF. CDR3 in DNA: TGTGCCAGCAGACCTGGGTCGGGCGCGACCGGGGAGCTGTTTTTT.

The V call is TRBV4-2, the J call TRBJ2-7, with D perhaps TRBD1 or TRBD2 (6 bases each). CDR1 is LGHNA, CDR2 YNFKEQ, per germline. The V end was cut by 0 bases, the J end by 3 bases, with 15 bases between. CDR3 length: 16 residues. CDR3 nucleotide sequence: TGTGCCAGCAGCCAAGAAGTCTGGGGGGCGATCTACGAGCAGTACTTC. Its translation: CASSQEVWGAIYEQYF.

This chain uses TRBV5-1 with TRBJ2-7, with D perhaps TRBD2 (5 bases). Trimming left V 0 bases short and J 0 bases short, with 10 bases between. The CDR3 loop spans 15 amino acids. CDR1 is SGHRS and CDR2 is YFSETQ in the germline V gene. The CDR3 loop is CASSLERAASYEQYF. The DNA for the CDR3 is TGCGCCAGCAGCTTGGAGAGGGCCGCCTCCTACGAGCAGTACTTC.

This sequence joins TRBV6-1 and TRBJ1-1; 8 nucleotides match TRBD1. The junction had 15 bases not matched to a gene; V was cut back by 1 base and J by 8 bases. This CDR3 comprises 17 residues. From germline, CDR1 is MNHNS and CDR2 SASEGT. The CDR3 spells CASSEGRTGYGRIEAFF. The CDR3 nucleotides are TGTGCCAGCAGTGAAGGACGGACAGGGTACGGCCGAATAGAAGCTTTCTTT.

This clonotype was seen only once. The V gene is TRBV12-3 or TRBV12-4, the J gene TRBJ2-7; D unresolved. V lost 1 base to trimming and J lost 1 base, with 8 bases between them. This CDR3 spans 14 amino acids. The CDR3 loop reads CASSLGVYSYEQYF. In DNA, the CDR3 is TGTGCCAGCAGTTTAGGTGTGTATTCCTACGAGCAGTACTTC.

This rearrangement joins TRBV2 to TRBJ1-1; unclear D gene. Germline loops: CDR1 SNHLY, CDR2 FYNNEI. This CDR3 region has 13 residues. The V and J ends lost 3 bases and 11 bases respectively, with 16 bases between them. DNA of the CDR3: TGTGCCAGCAGTGAGGTGGACCTCTACGACGCTTTCTTT. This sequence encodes CASSEVDLYDAFF.

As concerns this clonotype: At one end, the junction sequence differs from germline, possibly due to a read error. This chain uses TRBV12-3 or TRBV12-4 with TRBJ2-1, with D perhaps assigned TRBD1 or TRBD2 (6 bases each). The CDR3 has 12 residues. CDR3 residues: CASSRGPNKQFF. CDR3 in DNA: TGTGCCAGCAGTCGGGGGCCCAATAAGCAGTTCTTC.